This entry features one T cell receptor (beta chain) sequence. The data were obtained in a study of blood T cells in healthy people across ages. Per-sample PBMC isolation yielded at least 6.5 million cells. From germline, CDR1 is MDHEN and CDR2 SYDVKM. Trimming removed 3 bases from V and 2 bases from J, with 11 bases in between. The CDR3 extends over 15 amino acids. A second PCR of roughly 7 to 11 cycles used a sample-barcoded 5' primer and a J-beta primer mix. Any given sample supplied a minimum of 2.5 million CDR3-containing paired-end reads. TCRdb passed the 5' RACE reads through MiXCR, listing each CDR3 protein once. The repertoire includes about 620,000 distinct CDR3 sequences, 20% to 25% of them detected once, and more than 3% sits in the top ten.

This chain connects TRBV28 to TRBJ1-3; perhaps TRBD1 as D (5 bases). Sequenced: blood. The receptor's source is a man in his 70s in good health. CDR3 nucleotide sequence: TGTGCCAGCAGTTTGTGGGGGGAGGCTGGAAACACCATATATTTT. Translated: CASSLWGEAGNTIYF.